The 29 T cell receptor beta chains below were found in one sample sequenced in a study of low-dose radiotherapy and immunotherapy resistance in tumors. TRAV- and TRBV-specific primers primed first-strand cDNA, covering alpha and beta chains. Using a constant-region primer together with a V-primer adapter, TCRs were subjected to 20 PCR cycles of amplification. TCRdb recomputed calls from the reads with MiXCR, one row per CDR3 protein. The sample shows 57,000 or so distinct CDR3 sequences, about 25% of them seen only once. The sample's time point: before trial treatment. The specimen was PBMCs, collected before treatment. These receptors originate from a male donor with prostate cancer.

CDR3 amino acids: CASSYSGRRRNEQFF. The CDR3 DNA reads as TGTGCCAGCAGTTACTCAGGGAGACGGAGAAATGAGCAGTTCTTC. This sequence joins TRBV6-2 or TRBV6-3 and TRBJ2-1, with D possibly matching TRBD2 (5 bases). This CDR3 region has 15 residues. In germline, CDR1 is MNHEY, CDR2 SVGEGT. V was cut by 0 bases and J by 7 bases, with 13 bases left in between.

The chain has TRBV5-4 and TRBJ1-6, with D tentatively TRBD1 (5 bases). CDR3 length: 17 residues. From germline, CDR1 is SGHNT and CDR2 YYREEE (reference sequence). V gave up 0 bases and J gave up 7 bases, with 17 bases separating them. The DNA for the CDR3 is TGTGCCAGCAGCTTGGCCAGGAAGGGGACTGTAAATTCACCCCTCCACTTT. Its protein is CASSLARKGTVNSPLHF.

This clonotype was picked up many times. The CDR3: CASSPRLGRVQETQYF. DNA of the CDR3: TGTGCCAGCAGCCCCCGGCTCGGCAGGGTCCAAGAGACCCAGTACTTC. The genes are TRBV11-2 and TRBJ2-5, with a weak D call TRBD1 (5 bases). The ends were cut back, 5 bases at V and 1 base at J, with 17 bases in the middle. CDR1 is SGHAT, CDR2 FQNNGV, per germline. This CDR3 is 16 amino acids long.

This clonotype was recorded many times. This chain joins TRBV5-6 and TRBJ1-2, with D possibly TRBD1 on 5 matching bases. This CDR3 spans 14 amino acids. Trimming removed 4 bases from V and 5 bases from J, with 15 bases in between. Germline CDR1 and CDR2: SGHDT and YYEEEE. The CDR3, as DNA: TGTGCCAGCAGCGAGACCCCAGGGAGTTATGGCTACACCTTC. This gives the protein CASSETPGSYGYTF.

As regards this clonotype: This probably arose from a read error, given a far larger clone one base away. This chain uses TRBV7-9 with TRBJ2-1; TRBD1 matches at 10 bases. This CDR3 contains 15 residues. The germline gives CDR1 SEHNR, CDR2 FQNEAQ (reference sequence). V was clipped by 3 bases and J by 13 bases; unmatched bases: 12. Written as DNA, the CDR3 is TGTGCCAGCAGCTTCTGGACAGGGGGGCAAGAGACCCAGTTCTTC. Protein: CASSFWTGGQETQFF.

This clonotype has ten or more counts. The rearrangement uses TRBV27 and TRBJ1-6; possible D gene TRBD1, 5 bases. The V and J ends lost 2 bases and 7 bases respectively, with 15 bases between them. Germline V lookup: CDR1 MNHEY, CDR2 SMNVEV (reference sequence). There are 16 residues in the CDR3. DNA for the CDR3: TGTGCCAGCAGTTTACTTTCGGGGACGGGGAATTCACCCCTCCACTTT. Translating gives CASSLLSGTGNSPLHF.

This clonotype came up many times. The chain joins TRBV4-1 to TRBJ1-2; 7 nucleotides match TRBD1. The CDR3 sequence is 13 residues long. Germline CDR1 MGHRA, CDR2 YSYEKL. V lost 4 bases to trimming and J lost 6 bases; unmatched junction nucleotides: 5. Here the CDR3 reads CASSPWTGDGYTF. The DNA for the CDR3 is TGCGCCAGCAGCCCCTGGACAGGAGATGGCTACACCTTC.

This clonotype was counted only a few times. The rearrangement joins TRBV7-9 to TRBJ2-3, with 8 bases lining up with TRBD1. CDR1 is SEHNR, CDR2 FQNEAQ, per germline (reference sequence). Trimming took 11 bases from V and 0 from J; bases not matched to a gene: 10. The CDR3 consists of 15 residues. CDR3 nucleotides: TGTGCCGGACAGGGCAGGGGACATAGCACAGATACGCAGTATTTT. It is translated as CAGQGRGHSTDTQYF.

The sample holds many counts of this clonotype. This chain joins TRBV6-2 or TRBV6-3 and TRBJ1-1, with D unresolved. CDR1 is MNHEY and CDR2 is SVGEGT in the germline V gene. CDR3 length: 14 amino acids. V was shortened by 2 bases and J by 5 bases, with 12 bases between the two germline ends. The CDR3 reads CASSYIPGRTEAFF. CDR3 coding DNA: TGTGCCAGCAGTTACATCCCGGGGAGGACTGAAGCTTTCTTT.

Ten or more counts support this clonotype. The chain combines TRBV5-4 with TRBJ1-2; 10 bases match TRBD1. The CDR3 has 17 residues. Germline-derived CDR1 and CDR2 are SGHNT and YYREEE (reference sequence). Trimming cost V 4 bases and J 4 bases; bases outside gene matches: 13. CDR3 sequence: CASSTPGQGNRGYGYTF. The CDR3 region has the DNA TGTGCCAGCAGCACCCCGGGACAGGGGAATCGAGGCTATGGCTACACCTTC. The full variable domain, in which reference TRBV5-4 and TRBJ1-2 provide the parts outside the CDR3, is ETGVTQSPTHLIKTRGQQVTLRCSSQSGHNTVSWYQQALGQGPQFIFQYYREEENGRGNFPPRFSGLQFPNYSSELNVNALELDDSALYLCASSTPGQGNRGYGYTFGSGTRLTVV.

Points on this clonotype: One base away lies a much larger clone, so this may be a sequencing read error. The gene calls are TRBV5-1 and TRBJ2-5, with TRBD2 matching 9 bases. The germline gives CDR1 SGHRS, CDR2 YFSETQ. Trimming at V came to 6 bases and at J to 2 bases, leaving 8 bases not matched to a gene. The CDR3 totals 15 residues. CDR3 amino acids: CASTTGLAGQETQYF. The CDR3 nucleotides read TGCGCCAGCACCACGGGACTAGCAGGACAAGAGACCCAGTACTTC.

This chain's CDR3 is CASSYQPGNTGELFF. The CDR3 DNA reads TGTGCCAGCAGTTACCAGCCCGGCAACACCGGGGAGCTGTTTTTT. The rearrangement links TRBV6-2 or TRBV6-3 to TRBJ2-2; no clear D gene. The CDR3 loop spans 15 amino acids. The V end lost 2 bases, the J end lost 2 bases, and 9 bases lay between the germline ends. Per germline, CDR1 MNHEY and CDR2 SVGEGT.

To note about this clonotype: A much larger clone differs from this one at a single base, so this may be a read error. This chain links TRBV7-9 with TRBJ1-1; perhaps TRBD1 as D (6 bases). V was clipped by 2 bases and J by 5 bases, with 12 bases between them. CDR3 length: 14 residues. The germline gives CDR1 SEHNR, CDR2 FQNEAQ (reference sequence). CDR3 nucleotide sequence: TGTGCCAGCAGCTTAAGGCAGGGGAGAACTGAAGCTTTCTTT. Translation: CASSLRQGRTEAFF.

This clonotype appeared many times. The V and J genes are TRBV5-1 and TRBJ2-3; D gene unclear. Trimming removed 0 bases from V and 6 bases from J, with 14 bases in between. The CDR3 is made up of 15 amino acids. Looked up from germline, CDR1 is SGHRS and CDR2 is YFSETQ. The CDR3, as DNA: TGCGCCAGCAGCTTGGGGGCGTGGACGATTGATACGCAGTATTTT. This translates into CASSLGAWTIDTQYF.

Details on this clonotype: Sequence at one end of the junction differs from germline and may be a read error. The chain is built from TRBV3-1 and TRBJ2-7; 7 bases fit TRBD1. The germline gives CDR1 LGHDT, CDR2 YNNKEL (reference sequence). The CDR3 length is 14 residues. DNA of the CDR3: TGTGCCAGCAACCAAAACCACAGGGGTTCGGTGCAGTACTTC. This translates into CASNQNHRGSVQYF.

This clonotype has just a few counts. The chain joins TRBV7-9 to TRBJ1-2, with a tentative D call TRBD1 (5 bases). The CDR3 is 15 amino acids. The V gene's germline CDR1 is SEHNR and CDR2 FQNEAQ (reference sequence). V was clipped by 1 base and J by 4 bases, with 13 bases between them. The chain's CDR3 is CASSLVPGTTYGYTF. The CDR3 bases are TGTGCCAGCAGCTTAGTTCCAGGGACGACCTATGGCTACACCTTC. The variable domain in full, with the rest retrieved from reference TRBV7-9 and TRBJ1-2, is DTGVSQNPRHKITKRGQNVTFRCDPISEHNRLYWYRQTLGQGPEFLTYFQNEAQLEKSRLLSDRFSAERPKGSFSTLEIQRTEQGDSAMYLCASSLVPGTTYGYTFGSGTRLTVV.

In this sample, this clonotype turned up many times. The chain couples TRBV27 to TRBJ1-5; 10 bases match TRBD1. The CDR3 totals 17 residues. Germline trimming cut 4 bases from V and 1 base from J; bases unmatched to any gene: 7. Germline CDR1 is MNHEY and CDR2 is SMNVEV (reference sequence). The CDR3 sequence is CASSSTTGGRSNQPQHF. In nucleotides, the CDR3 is TGTGCCAGCAGTTCTACGACAGGGGGCCGGAGCAATCAGCCCCAGCATTTT.

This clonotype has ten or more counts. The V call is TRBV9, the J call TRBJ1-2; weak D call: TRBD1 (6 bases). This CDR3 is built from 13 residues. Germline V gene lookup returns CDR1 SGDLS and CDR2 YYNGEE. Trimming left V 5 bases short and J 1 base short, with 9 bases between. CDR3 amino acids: CASSVDSNYGYTF. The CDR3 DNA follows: TGTGCCAGCAGTGTGGACAGTAACTATGGCTACACCTTC. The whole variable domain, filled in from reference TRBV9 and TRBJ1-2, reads DSGVTQTPKHLITATGQRVTLRCSPRSGDLSVYWYQQSLDQGLQFLIQYYNGEERAKGNILERFSAQQFPDLHSELNLSSLELGDSALYFCASSVDSNYGYTFGSGTRLTVV.

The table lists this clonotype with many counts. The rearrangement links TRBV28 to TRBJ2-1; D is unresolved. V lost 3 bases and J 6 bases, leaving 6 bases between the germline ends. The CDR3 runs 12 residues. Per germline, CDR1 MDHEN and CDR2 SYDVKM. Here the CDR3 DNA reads TGTGCCAGCAGTTTTTATGGCAATGAGCAGTTCTTC. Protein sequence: CASSFYGNEQFF.

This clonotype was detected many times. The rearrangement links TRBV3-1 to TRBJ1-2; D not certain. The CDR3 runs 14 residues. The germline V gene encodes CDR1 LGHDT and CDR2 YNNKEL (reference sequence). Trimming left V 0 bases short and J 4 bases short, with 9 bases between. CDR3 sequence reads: CASSQDHGGYGYTF. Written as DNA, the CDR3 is TGTGCCAGCAGCCAAGATCACGGCGGCTATGGCTACACCTTC.

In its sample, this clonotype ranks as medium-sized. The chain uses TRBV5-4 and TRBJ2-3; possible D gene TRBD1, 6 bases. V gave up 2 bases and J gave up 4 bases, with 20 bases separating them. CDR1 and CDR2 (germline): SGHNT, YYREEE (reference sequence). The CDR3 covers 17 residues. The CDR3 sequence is CASSFALRAAGADTQYF. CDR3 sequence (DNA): TGTGCCAGCAGCTTCGCCTTGCGAGCAGCAGGGGCAGATACGCAGTATTTT.

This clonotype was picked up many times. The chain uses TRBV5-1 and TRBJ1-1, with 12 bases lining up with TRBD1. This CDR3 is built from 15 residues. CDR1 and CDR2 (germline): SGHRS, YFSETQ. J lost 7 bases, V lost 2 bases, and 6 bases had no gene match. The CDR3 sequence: CASSLSGTGGHEAFF. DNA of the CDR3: TGCGCCAGCAGCTTATCCGGGACAGGGGGCCATGAAGCTTTCTTT. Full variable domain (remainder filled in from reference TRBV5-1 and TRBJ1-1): KAGVTQTPRYLIKTRGQQVTLSCSPISGHRSVSWYQQTPGQGLQFLFEYFSETQRNKGNFPGRFSGRQFSNSRSEMNVSTLELGDSALYLCASSLSGTGGHEAFFGQGTRLTVV.

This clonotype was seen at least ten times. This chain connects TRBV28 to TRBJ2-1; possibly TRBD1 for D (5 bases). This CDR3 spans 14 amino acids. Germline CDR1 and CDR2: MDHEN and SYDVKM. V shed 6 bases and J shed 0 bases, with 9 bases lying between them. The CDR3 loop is CASSRQISYNEQFF. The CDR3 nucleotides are TGTGCCAGCAGCCGACAGATCTCCTACAATGAGCAGTTCTTC.

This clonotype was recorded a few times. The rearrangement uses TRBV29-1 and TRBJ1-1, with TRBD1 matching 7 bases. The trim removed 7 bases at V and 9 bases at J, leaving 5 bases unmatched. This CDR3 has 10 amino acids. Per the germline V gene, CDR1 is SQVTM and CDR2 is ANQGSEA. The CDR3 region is CSARQGQAFF. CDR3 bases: TGCAGCGCCAGACAGGGACAAGCTTTCTTT.

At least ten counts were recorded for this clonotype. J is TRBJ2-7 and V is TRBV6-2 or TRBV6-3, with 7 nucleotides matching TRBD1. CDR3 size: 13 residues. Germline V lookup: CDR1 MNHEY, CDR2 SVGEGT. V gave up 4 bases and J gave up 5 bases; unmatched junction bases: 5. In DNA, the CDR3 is TGTGCCAGCAGTTTAGGGGGCGACCACGAGCAGTACTTC. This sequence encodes CASSLGGDHEQYF.

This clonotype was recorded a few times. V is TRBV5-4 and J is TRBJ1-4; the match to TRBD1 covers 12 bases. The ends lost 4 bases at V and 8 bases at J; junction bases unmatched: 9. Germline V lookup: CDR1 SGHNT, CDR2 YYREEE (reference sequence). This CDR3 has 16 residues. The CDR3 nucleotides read TGTGCCAGCAGCGCGGACCGGGACAGGGGGCCCGAAAAACTGTTTTTT. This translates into CASSADRDRGPEKLFF.

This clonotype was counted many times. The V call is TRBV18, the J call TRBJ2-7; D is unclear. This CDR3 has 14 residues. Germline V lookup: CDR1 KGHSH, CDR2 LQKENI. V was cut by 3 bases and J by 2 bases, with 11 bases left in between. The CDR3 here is CASSPMSNTYEQYF. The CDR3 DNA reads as TGTGCCAGCTCACCGATGAGTAATACCTACGAGCAGTACTTC.

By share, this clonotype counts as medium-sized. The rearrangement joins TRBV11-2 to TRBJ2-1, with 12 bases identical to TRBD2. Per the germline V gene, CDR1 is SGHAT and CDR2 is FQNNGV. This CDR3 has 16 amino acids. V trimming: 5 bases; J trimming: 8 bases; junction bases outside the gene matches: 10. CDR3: CASSLPASGGAYEQFF. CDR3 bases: TGTGCCAGCAGCCTACCGGCTAGCGGGGGGGCCTATGAGCAGTTCTTC.

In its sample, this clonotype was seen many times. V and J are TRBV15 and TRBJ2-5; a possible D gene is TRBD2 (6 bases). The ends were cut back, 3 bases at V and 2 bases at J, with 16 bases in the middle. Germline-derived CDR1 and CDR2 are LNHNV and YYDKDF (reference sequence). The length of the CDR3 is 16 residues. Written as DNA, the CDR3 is TGTGCCACCAGCAGGCGGGTCAGAGGGAGGCAAGAGACCCAGTACTTC. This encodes CATSRRVRGRQETQYF.